The entry that follows covers one TCR beta chain sequence. This clone was detected a few times. Which antigen it targets is not known. Base qualities are not provided; no much larger clone lies one nucleotide away. The library was obtained by the immunoSEQ multiplex PCR assay. From pancreatic genomic DNA, the TCRbeta CDR3 region and adjacent sequences were amplified and sequenced. In the paper's pipeline: Repertoire diversity was measured as a mean normalized Shannon-Wiener index, alongside productive clonality and productive rearrangement counts. The nonparametric Mann-Whitney U test was used to compare repertoire metrics between the control and chronic pancreatitis groups. A shared clonotype was defined as a CDR3beta sequence with the same amino acid composition and length across subjects. What TCRdb holds here is the immuneACCESS table cut down to in-frame rearrangements. Part of the clones is not present; checked against another copy, under half of the missing clones reflect an unresolved V gene, and the others are unexplained. Clonal size and the V and J genes are those of that table, whereas D and trimming came from the DNA. The sample has about 14,000 clones on record, more than 60% of them singletons. Approximately 15% of the sample is held by the ten biggest clonotypes.

CDR1 and CDR2 are drawn from the germline V gene (reference sequence): LNHDA, SQIVND. The CDR3 covers 16 residues, taking in both the cysteine and the phenylalanine. The read is trimmed to its CDR3 DNA, 48 bases read in frame from base 1. Trimming takes 3 bases off V and 6 bases off J; junction bases not matched to a gene: 5. This specimen comes from a study of immune characteristics of hereditary and idiopathic chronic pancreatitis. Study-wide context: Local immune cells and TCRbeta repertoires in the pancreas were profiled in this study for hereditary and idiopathic chronic pancreatitis, with control organ donor pancreases used for comparison. TCRbeta sequencing was performed on four or five control pancreases, under ten hereditary chronic pancreatitis pancreases and roughly six idiopathic chronic pancreatitis pancreases. The gDNA-based approach was selected because the approach required minimal in vitro experimental manipulation of T cells infiltrating the pancreas.

Patients undergoing total pancreatectomy with islet autotransplantation (TPIAT) were the source of the chronic pancreatitis pancreas tissue. None of the chronic pancreatitis patients included in the study had a known history of diabetes. For TCRbeta sequencing, genomic DNA was pulled straight from bulk pancreas tissue, skipping any T cell sorting. Pancreas tissues were collected consecutively from patients and organ donors at two US centers. Study-level results and caveats: Compared with controls, TCRbeta repertoire diversity was significantly higher and clonality was lower in both chronic pancreatitis groups. Patient tissue was available only at the time of TPIAT, so disease duration differences may have influenced immune findings. The study did not include chronic pancreatitis caused by alcohol use. Differences in Vbeta-Jbeta gene family usage, including TRBV10, TRBV19, TRBV23 and TRBV5, were found between hereditary and idiopathic chronic pancreatitis. Among 10 to 15 chronic pancreatitis patients, higher numbers of productive TCR rearrangements went along with higher disease severity scores, showing a positive correlation.

The V and J segments used are TRBV19 and TRBJ2-1, with 13 junctional bases fitting TRBD2. The TCR comes from a human donor with chronic pancreatitis. Sequences were obtained from pancreas tissue with hereditary chronic pancreatitis. In nucleotide form, the sequence is TGTGCCAGTAGTATCCCCGGACTAGCGGGAGTCAATGAGCAGTTCTTC. This encodes CASSIPGLAGVNEQFF.